Listed below are T cell receptor beta chains from one sample, sequenced in a study of liver allograft versus peripheral blood T cells. Each CDR3 protein gets one entry after TCRdb re-called the reads with MiXCR. Among approximately 13,000 distinct CDR3 sequences listed, roughly 28% were seen once. Every receptor here comes from a human patient who had a liver transplant. Some T cells may be the graft donor's. CDR3s include the opening cysteine and the closing phenylalanine or tryptophan. D genes are given only for firm matches. Size is stated for part of the rows, as once, few or many counts, or as a class when the clone is expanded.

j_call	clone_size	v_call	d_call	cdr3_aa	cdr3_nt
TRBJ2-3	few	TRBV20-1	TRBD2	CSARGEGREQAGGPRYPTDTQYF	TGCAGTGCTAGAGGGGAGGGCAGGGAGCAAGCGGGAGGGCCCAGGTATCCCACAGATACGCAGTATTTT
TRBJ1-5	.	TRBV27	.	CASSPQVGQPQHF	TGTGCCAGCAGTCCACAGGTGGGCCAGCCCCAGCATTTT
TRBJ2-3	few	TRBV20-1	TRBD2	CSASSTSGDTQYF	TGCAGTGCCAGTTCGACTAGCGGAGATACGCAGTATTTT
TRBJ2-1	few	TRBV27	.	CASSFIGGSYNEQFF	TGTGCCAGCAGTTTTATAGGAGGCTCCTACAATGAGCAGTTCTTC
TRBJ2-1	few	TRBV14	.	CASSNRRGRNEQFF	TGTGCCAGCAGCAACCGCAGGGGCCGCAATGAGCAGTTCTTC
TRBJ2-7	.	TRBV29-1	TRBD1	CSVFGTGNYEQYF	TGCAGCGTTTTTGGGACAGGAAACTACGAGCAGTACTTC
TRBJ2-7	.	TRBV20-1	TRBD2	CSARDPSGNSYEQYF	TGCAGTGCTAGAGATCCTAGCGGGAACTCCTACGAGCAGTACTTC
TRBJ2-1	.	TRBV14	TRBD2	CASSQEASGAEQFF	TGTGCCAGCAGCCAAGAGGCTAGCGGGGCGGAGCAGTTCTTC
TRBJ1-1	medium-sized	TRBV6-1	.	CASAGALGTEAFF	TGTGCCAGCGCAGGGGCGTTGGGCACTGAAGCTTTCTTT
TRBJ2-1	.	TRBV19	TRBD1	CASSIGTANEQFF	TGTGCCAGTAGTATTGGGACAGCCAATGAGCAGTTCTTC
TRBJ1-2	many	TRBV6-6	.	CAATEINYGYTF	TGTGCCGCCACGGAAATTAACTATGGCTACACCTTC
TRBJ1-1	.	TRBV5-6	.	CASSLLGPQLDTEAFF	TGTGCCAGCAGCTTATTGGGGCCCCAATTGGACACTGAAGCTTTCTTT
TRBJ2-3	medium-sized	TRBV5-6	TRBD2	CASSLLGLGVSDTQYF	TGTGCCAGCAGCTTGTTGGGACTAGGTGTCTCAGATACGCAGTATTTT
TRBJ2-1	few	TRBV28	TRBD2	CASSLKLAGLYEQFF	TGTGCCAGCAGTTTAAAATTAGCGGGCCTATATGAGCAGTTCTTC
TRBJ1-2	many	TRBV19	.	CASSTGGGYGYTF	TGTGCCAGTTCGACTGGTGGGGGCTATGGCTACACCTTC
TRBJ2-1	few	TRBV12-3/TRBV12-4	TRBD1	CASSRGQLERFF	TGTGCCAGCAGCCGGGGACAGCTGGAACGGTTCTTC
TRBJ1-1	once	TRBV18	TRBD1	CASSPEGQVLFF	TGTGCCAGCTCACCAGAGGGACAGGTTCTGTTCTTT
TRBJ2-7	once	TRBV5-1	.	CASSLSTETYEQYF	TGCGCCAGCAGCTTGAGTACAGAAACCTACGAGCAGTACTTC
TRBJ1-6	.	TRBV7-9	.	CASSSDLTSPLHF	TGTGCCAGCAGCTCCGACTTAACCTCACCCCTCCACTTT
TRBJ2-5	few	TRBV20-1	.	CSARPYGEETQYF	TGCAGTGCTAGACCCTACGGAGAAGAGACCCAGTACTTC
TRBJ1-2	few	TRBV6-5	.	CASTYSRGYYGYTF	TGTGCCAGCACGTACTCCCGGGGCTACTATGGCTACACCTTC
TRBJ2-3	once	TRBV12-3/TRBV12-4	TRBD2	CASSPSGGQSDTQYF	TGTGCCAGCAGCCCGAGCGGGGGGCAGTCAGATACGCAGTATTTT
TRBJ1-5	.	TRBV18	.	CASSGQHNQPQHF	TGTGCCAGCAGTGGACAGCACAATCAGCCCCAGCATTTT
TRBJ2-3	.	TRBV7-9	.	CASSASIRGDTQYF	TGTGCCAGCAGCGCCTCTATTCGGGGGGATACGCAGTATTTT
TRBJ2-5	many	TRBV30	.	CAWSGSWTERETQYF	TGTGCCTGGAGTGGCTCTTGGACAGAGAGGGAGACCCAGTACTTC
TRBJ1-6	.	TRBV10-3	.	CAISPPSKNSPLHF	TGTGCCATCAGCCCGCCCAGTAAGAATTCACCCCTCCACTTT
TRBJ2-7	.	TRBV16	.	CASSQGGVRTDGSVPYF	TGTGCCAGCAGCCAGGGCGGAGTAAGGACCGACGGGTCGGTCCCGTACTTC
TRBJ2-3	medium-sized	TRBV29-1	.	CSVEEVASDTQYF	TGCAGCGTTGAAGAGGTAGCTTCAGATACGCAGTATTTT
TRBJ1-5	.	TRBV28	.	CASSLGMGGQSQHF	TGTGCCAGCAGTTTAGGTATGGGCGGACAGTCCCAGCATTTT
TRBJ1-2	medium-sized	TRBV7-9	TRBD1	CASSAPGQGVDGYTF	TGTGCCAGCAGCGCGCCGGGACAGGGGGTCGATGGCTACACCTTC
TRBJ1-5	few	TRBV6-6	.	CASGHTGEWNQPQHF	TGTGCCAGCGGACATACAGGAGAATGGAATCAGCCCCAGCATTTT
TRBJ2-1	.	TRBV5-6	.	CASSLGTDYYNEQFF	TGTGCCAGCAGCTTGGGGACAGATTACTACAATGAGCAGTTCTTC
TRBJ2-2	medium-sized	TRBV6-5	.	CASSYIAGELFF	TGTGCCAGCAGTTATATAGCCGGGGAGCTGTTTTTT
TRBJ2-3	medium-sized	TRBV6-5	.	CASSYSRYGADTQYF	TGTGCCAGCAGTTACTCGAGATATGGGGCAGATACGCAGTATTTT
TRBJ2-2	few	TRBV12-3/TRBV12-4	TRBD1	CASFSGQGDTGELFF	TGTGCCAGCTTCTCGGGACAGGGCGACACCGGGGAGCTGTTTTTT
TRBJ2-5	medium-sized	TRBV6-1	.	CASSDRGETQYF	TGTGCCAGCAGTGACAGGGGCGAGACCCAGTACTTC
TRBJ1-5	medium-sized	TRBV18	.	CASSPLPRQPQHF	TGTGCCAGCTCACCACTTCCACGTCAGCCCCAGCATTTT
TRBJ2-1	many	TRBV5-4	.	CASSLEPESSYNEQFF	TGTGCCAGCAGCTTGGAACCGGAAAGCTCCTACAATGAGCAGTTCTTC
TRBJ2-1	medium-sized	TRBV6-1	TRBD1	CASSEARQGAYNEQFF	TGTGCCAGCAGTGAAGCGCGGCAGGGGGCCTACAATGAGCAGTTCTTC
TRBJ2-5	few	TRBV5-4	TRBD2	CASRDGLAGEFGETQYF	TGTGCCAGCAGGGATGGACTAGCGGGAGAGTTTGGAGAGACCCAGTACTTC
TRBJ1-2	.	TRBV30	TRBD1	CAWHRDRPYGYTF	TGTGCCTGGCACCGGGACAGACCCTATGGCTACACCTTC